This T cell receptor (beta chain) stems from a study of TIL therapy for anti-PD-1-resistant metastatic lung cancer. For the study at large: Tumors had a median PD-L1 proportion score of about 6.6%.

Sequencing used immunoSEQ v3. Produced via immunoSEQ multiplex PCR; TCRdb's table is partial and in-frame only. The sample has about 50,000 clones, 79% seen once; the top ten hold about 5%. Time point: pre-treatment sample, taken before nivolumab and TIL therapy. Germline CDR1 SEHNR, CDR2 FQNEAQ (reference sequence). Trimming took off 6 bases at V and 5 bases at J, with 10 bases between the two ends. The CDR3 contains 12 residues. The receptor was derived from a woman between 30 and 85 years old with non-small cell lung cancer. The sequences come from blood, collected at baseline. The chain couples TRBV7-9 to TRBJ1-1, with D hard to call. The CDR3 DNA reads as TGTGCCAGCAGTTTTGAGGGAACTGAAGCTTTCTTT. This sequence encodes CASSFEGTEAFF.